This T cell receptor (beta chain) was obtained from a study of blood T cell repertoires in COVID-19. On the study more broadly: There were acute and convalescent COVID-19 samples, and they came from the United States, Italy and Spain. T cells, B-cell-depleted T cells, or PBMCs provided the cDNA or gDNA that served as material.

As processed by the authors: Researchers report that nucleated cell counts were estimated from reference gene primer amplification. Assay: immunoSEQ multiplex PCR; the TCRdb copy retains only in-frame clones and omits some. The DNA was the basis for D and trimming; V, J and clone size are from that table. This table holds under 130,000 clones, 75% to 90% found once. There are 17 residues in the CDR3. Germline trimming cut 2 bases from V and 7 bases from J; bases unmatched to any gene: 10. Germline-derived CDR1 and CDR2 are SGHTA and FQGNSA. The clonotype was recovered from a woman older than 75 with acute or convalescent COVID-19. The specimen was peripheral blood. V gene TRBV7-2 combines with J gene TRBJ2-1, with TRBD2 identical over 11 bases. CDR3 nucleotides: TGTGCCAGCAGCTTATGGTCCCTAGCGGGGGGCTTGAATGAGCAGTTCTTC. As protein: CASSLWSLAGGLNEQFF.